This T cell receptor beta chain stems from a study of blood T cell repertoires in COVID-19. Germline lookup yields CDR1 MDHEN and CDR2 SYDVKM. Trimming removed 6 bases at V and 4 bases at J, with 6 bases between. The CDR3 is made up of 12 amino acids. The repertoire was sequenced with immunoSEQ multiplex PCR; TCRdb's copy has only in-frame clones and lacks some. The sample comprises about 62,000 clones, roughly 92% of which are singletons, and about 5.4% rests with the top ten. The chain has TRBV28 and TRBJ1-4, with no clear D. The sample consisted of peripheral blood. This receptor was taken from a human donor in a cohort sampled during active COVID-19. The CDR3 DNA sequence: TGTGCCAGCAGAGAGATTAATGAAAAACTGTTTTTT. It codes for CASREINEKLFF.